One sample yielded the 18 T cell receptor beta chains listed below, sequenced in a study of T cells after yellow fever vaccination. TCRdb reprocessed the 5' RACE reads with MiXCR, giving one entry per CDR3 protein. This sample has about 300,000 distinct CDR3 sequences; around 6.8% occur once, and the top ten carry roughly a sixth. Sample: PBMCs, taken approximately 47 days after the first yellow fever vaccination. All receptors derive from a man aged 18 to 29 who received the YFV17D yellow fever vaccine.

Only a few counts were recorded for this clonotype. The CDR3: CASSQDGDIGSNQPQHF. The CDR3, as DNA: TGTGCCAGCAGCCAAGATGGGGACATTGGGTCCAATCAGCCCCAGCATTTT. This chain uses TRBV4-2 with TRBJ1-5; maybe TRBD1 (6 bases). Germline V gene lookup returns CDR1 LGHNA and CDR2 YNFKEQ. The CDR3 spans 17 residues. The ends were cut back, 0 bases at V and 3 bases at J, with 15 bases in the middle.

This clonotype occurred a few times. This rearrangement joins TRBV20-1 to TRBJ2-1; no clear D gene. The germline V gene encodes CDR1 DFQATT and CDR2 SNEGSKA (reference sequence). Trimming removed 6 bases from V and 7 bases from J, with 25 bases in between. The length of the CDR3 is 16 residues. DNA of the CDR3: TGCAGTGCGCCCGGCCTCTTCGTGTCTTCCCTTAATGAGCAGTTCTTC. Encoded protein: CSAPGLFVSSLNEQFF.

In its sample, this clonotype was seen a few times. The chain recombines TRBV6-6 with TRBJ2-5; the D is unclear. This CDR3 spans 12 amino acids. Germline lookup yields CDR1 MNHNY and CDR2 SVGAGI (reference sequence). Trimming shortened V by 6 bases and J by 7 bases, and 12 bases separated the two germline ends. The chain's CDR3 is CASSPAQMTQYF. The CDR3 region has the DNA TGTGCCAGCAGCCCGGCTCAGATGACCCAGTACTTC.

There are many counts of this clonotype. The genes are TRBV6-5 and TRBJ1-1; the D gene is possibly TRBD1 (5 bases). Germline assignment: CDR1 MNHEY and CDR2 SVGAGI. The CDR3 runs to 12 residues. Trimming pared 4 bases from V and 9 bases from J, leaving 12 bases between. The CDR3 coding sequence is TGTGCCAGCAGTTCCCCGAGGGGAAAAGCTTTCTTT. The encoded protein is CASSSPRGKAFF.

The V call is TRBV5-1, the J call TRBJ1-2; unclear D gene. Germline V gene sequence: CDR1 SGHRS, CDR2 YFSETQ. This CDR3 contains 14 residues. Deletions cut 0 bases from V and 4 bases from J, with 10 bases between. In nucleotides, the CDR3 is TGCGCCAGCAGCTTGGGACCTCAGGTCTATGGCTACACCTTC. This gives the protein CASSLGPQVYGYTF.

This clonotype was detected only a few times. The chain couples TRBV7-3 to TRBJ2-1, with D unresolved. Germline assignment: CDR1 SGHTA and CDR2 FQGTGA. The CDR3 runs 16 residues. V gave up 5 bases and J gave up 7 bases, with 21 bases separating them. Here the CDR3 DNA reads TGTGCCAGCAGCCCGCAAAGTCGGGCCTTTTGGAATGAGCAGTTCTTC. It translates to CASSPQSRAFWNEQFF.

The chain joins TRBV14 to TRBJ2-2; TRBD2 matches 8 bases. Germline values: CDR1 SGHDN, CDR2 FVKESK. V shed 5 bases, J shed 4 bases, and the junction held 9 bases outside the gene matches. This CDR3 spans 16 amino acids. In DNA, the CDR3 is TGTGCCAGCAGCGTCCTCGAGCGGGGGAGCACCGGGGAGCTGTTTTTT. It translates to CASSVLERGSTGELFF.

As regards this clonotype: With a much larger clone just one base away, this may be a read error. The chain is built from TRBV5-1 and TRBJ2-7; 8 bases match TRBD2. Germline V gives CDR1 SGHRS, CDR2 YFSETQ. CDR3 length: 14 amino acids. The CDR3 region is CASSPGGATYEPYF. Written as DNA, the CDR3 is TGCGCCAGCAGCCCCGGGGGGGCCACCTACGAGCCGTACTTC.

At least ten counts were recorded for this clonotype. The V gene is TRBV5-1, the J gene TRBJ2-1; a weak D match, TRBD1 (6 bases). CDR1 and CDR2 from the germline V gene are SGHRS and YFSETQ. The V end lost 4 bases, the J end lost 7 bases, and 15 bases lay between the germline ends. There are 14 residues in the CDR3. CDR3 sequence (DNA): TGCGCCAGCAGCCTGGGGGCCTCGAGAAATGAGCAGTTCTTC. This codes for CASSLGASRNEQFF.

This clonotype showed up just a few times. This chain joins TRBV29-1 and TRBJ2-1; 14 bases line up with TRBD2. The V gene end was trimmed by 3 bases and the J gene end by 4 bases; junction bases not matched to a gene: 11. This CDR3 region has 18 residues. Germline V gene data show CDR1 as SQVTM and CDR2 as ANQGSEA. This CDR3 reads CSVDLAGLAGARYNEQFF. The CDR3 DNA reads as TGCAGCGTTGATCTTGCGGGACTAGCGGGGGCCCGTTACAATGAGCAGTTCTTC.

Ten or more counts support this clonotype. V is TRBV5-5 and J is TRBJ2-3; TRBD2 matches 7 bases. This CDR3 has 15 amino acids. The V and J ends lost 4 bases and 4 bases, in that order; junction bases with no gene match: 9. Germline CDR1 SGHKS, CDR2 YYEKEE (reference sequence). CDR3 DNA: TGTGCCAGCAGCCGGATAGCGGGTTCCCCAGATACGCAGTATTTT. Protein sequence: CASSRIAGSPDTQYF.

This clonotype was detected ten times or more. V is TRBV9 and J is TRBJ2-5; D possibly uses TRBD1 or TRBD2 (6 bases each). There are 13 residues in the CDR3. V was pared by 4 bases and J by 5 bases, with 12 bases between. CDR1 SGDLS and CDR2 YYNGEE come from the germline V gene. CDR3 residues: CASSLSGAETQYF. In nucleotides, the CDR3 is TGTGCCAGCAGCTTATCGGGGGCGGAGACCCAGTACTTC.

The chain recombines TRBV6-2 or TRBV6-3 with TRBJ1-5; 8 bases fit TRBD1. Unmatched junction bases numbered 10, after V lost 6 bases and J lost 6 bases. Germline V lookup: CDR1 MNHEY, CDR2 SVGEGT. The CDR3 runs 15 residues. CDR3 nucleotide sequence: TGTGCCAGCAGGCTCAGGGGGCGCGGTGGTCAGCCCCAGCATTTT. The encoded protein is CASRLRGRGGQPQHF.

This clonotype came up a few times. This rearrangement joins TRBV7-8 to TRBJ2-1, with 8 nucleotides matching TRBD2. There are 16 residues in the CDR3. Germline CDR1 SGHVS, CDR2 FQNEAQ. Trimming removed 2 bases from V and 10 bases from J; junction bases left unmatched: 13. CDR3 in amino acids: CASSLLERGSHYEQFF. CDR3 in DNA: TGTGCCAGCAGCTTATTGGAGCGGGGGTCCCACTACGAGCAGTTCTTC.

This clonotype showed up just a few times. V gene TRBV5-1 combines with J gene TRBJ2-1; 9 bases are a match to TRBD1. V lost 2 bases, J lost 0 bases, and 6 bases stayed unmatched. The germline gives CDR1 SGHRS, CDR2 YFSETQ. The CDR3 sequence is 17 residues long. CDR3: CASSLGQGRVSYNEQFF. For the CDR3, the DNA is TGCGCCAGCAGCTTAGGACAGGGGAGAGTCTCCTACAATGAGCAGTTCTTC. Combining the CDR3 with reference TRBV5-1 and TRBJ2-1 gives the whole variable domain KAGVTQTPRYLIKTRGQQVTLSCSPISGHRSVSWYQQTPGQGLQFLFEYFSETQRNKGNFPGRFSGRQFSNSRSEMNVSTLELGDSALYLCASSLGQGRVSYNEQFFGPGTRLTVL.

This clonotype was detected many times. The rearrangement uses TRBV4-3 and TRBJ2-3, with TRBD2 identical over 13 bases. The CDR3 consists of 15 residues. Germline V gives CDR1 LGHNA, CDR2 YSLEER. The J segment lost 4 bases and the V segment lost 2 bases, leaving 0 bases of the junction unmatched. The CDR3 here is CASSQTSGGADTQYF. CDR3 sequence (DNA): TGCGCCAGCAGCCAAACTAGCGGGGGGGCAGATACGCAGTATTTT.

This clonotype was observed at least ten times. The gene calls are TRBV4-1 and TRBJ2-7; either TRBD1 or TRBD2 may fit D (7 bases each). This CDR3 contains 15 residues. The V and J ends lost 2 bases and 3 bases respectively, with 14 bases between them. Germline V gene lookup returns CDR1 MGHRA and CDR2 YSYEKL. The CDR3, as DNA: TGCGCCAGCAGCCAAACAGGGGAGGGTTACTACGAGCAGTACTTC. It specifies CASSQTGEGYYEQYF.

The CDR3, as DNA: TGTGCCAGCAGCGGAACGGACAGAAACTATGGCTACACCTTC. Translating gives CASSGTDRNYGYTF. V is TRBV14 and J is TRBJ1-2; tentative D call: TRBD1 (6 bases). This CDR3 contains 14 residues. V lost 5 bases and J 2 bases, leaving 12 bases between the germline ends. CDR1 and CDR2 (germline): SGHDN, FVKESK.